Listed below are T cell receptor beta chains from one sample, sequenced in a study of blood T cell repertoires in COVID-19. TCRdb's table, derived via immunoSEQ multiplex PCR, lists solely in-frame clones and lacks some. This sample yields about 110,000 clones, of which less than 80% are seen a single time; around a fifth belongs to the top ten. The material sequenced was peripheral blood. These receptors came from a man between 65 and 80 years old with active or convalescent COVID-19. Each CDR3 is given with its conserved first and last residue. A D gene is named only where the DNA matches it firmly.

J | V | D | CDR3
TRBJ1-2 | TRBV5-5 | NA | CASSLNGNNYGYTF
TRBJ2-7 | TRBV7-2 | TRBD2 | CASSFFSGRGNEQYF
TRBJ1-3 | TRBV5-1 | NA | CASSLMGFSGNTIYF
TRBJ2-5 | TRBV9 | TRBD2 | CASSVGASGPEETQYF
TRBJ2-4 | TRBV6-1 | NA | CASSEQGKGAKNIQYF
TRBJ2-1 | TRBV11-2 | TRBD2 | CASSRAGGSSYNEQFF
TRBJ1-1 | TRBV6-1 | NA | CASSEAKRAEAFF
TRBJ2-5 | TRBV12-5 | NA | CASGPPFETQYF
TRBJ1-2 | TRBV28 | TRBD1 | CASSRDRLGDYGYTF
TRBJ2-7 | TRBV4-1 | NA | CASSQTTGSPYYEQYF
TRBJ2-7 | TRBV5-5 | TRBD1 | CASSLELRGQGSHEQYF
TRBJ2-7 | TRBV5-1 | TRBD2 | CASRPSLAGDNSYEQYF
TRBJ2-2 | TRBV3-1/TRBV3-2 | NA | CASSQETTTGELFF
TRBJ2-2 | TRBV5-1 | TRBD2 | CASSLVLAGNTGELFF
TRBJ1-2 | TRBV4-2 | TRBD1 | CASSHLSGQGDYGYTF
TRBJ2-5 | TRBV2 | TRBD1 | CASSGPDRNQETQYF